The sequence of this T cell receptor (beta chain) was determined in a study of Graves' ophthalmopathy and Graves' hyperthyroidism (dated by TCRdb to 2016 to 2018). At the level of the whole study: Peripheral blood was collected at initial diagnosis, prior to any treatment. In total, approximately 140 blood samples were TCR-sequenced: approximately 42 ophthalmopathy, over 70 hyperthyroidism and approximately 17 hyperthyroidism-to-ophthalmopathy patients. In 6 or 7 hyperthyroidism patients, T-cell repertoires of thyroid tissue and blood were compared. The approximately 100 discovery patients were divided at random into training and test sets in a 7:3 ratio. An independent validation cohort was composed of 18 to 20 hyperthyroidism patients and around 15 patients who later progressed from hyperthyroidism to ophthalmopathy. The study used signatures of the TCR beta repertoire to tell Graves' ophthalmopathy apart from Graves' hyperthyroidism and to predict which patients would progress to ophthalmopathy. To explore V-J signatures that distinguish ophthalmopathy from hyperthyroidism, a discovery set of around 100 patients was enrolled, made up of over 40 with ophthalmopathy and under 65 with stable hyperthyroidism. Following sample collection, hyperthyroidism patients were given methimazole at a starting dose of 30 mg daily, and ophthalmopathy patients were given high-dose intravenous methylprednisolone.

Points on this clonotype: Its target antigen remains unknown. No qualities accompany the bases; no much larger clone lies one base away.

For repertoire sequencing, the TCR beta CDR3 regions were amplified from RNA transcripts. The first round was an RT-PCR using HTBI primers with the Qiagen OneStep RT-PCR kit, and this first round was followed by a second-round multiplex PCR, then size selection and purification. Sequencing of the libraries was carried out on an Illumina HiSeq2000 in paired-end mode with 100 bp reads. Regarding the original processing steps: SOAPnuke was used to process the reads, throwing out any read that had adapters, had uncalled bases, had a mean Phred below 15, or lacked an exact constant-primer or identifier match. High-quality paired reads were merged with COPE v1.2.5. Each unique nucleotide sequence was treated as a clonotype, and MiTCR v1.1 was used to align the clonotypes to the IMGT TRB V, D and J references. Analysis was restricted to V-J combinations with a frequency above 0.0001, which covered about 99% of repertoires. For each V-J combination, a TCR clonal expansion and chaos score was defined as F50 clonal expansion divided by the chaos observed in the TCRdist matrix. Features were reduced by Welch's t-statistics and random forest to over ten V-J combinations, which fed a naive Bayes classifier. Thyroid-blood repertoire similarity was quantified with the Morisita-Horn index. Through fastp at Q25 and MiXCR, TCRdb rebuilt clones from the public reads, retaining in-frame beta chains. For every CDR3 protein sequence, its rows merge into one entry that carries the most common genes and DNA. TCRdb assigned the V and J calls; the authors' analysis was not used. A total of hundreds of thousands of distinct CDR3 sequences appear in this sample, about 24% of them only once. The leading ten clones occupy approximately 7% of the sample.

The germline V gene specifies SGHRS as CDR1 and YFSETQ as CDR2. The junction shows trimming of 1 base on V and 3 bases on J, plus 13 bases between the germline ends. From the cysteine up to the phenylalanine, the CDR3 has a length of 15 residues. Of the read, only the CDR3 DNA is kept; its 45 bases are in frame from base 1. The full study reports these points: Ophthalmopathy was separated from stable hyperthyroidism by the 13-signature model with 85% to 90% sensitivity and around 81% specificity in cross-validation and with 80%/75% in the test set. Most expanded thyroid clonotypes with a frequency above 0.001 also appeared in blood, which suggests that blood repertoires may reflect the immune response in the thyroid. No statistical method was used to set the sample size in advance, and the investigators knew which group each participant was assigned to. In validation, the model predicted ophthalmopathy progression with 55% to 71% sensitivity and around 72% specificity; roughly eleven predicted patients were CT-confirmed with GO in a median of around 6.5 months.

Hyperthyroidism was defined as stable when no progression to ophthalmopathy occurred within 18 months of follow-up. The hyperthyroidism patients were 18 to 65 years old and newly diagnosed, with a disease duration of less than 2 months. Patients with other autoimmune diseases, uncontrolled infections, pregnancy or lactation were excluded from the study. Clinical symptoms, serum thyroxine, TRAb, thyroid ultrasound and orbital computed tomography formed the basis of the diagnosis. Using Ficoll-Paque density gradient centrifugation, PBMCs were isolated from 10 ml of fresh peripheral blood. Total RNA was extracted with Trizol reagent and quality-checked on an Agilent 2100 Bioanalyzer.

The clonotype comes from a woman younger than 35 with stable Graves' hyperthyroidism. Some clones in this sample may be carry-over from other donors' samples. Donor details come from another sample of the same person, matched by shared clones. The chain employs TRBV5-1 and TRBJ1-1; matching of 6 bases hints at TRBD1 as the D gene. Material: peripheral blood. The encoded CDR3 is CASSLSGGPYTEAFF. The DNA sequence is TGCGCCAGCAGCTTGTCGGGGGGCCCATACACTGAAGCTTTCTTT.